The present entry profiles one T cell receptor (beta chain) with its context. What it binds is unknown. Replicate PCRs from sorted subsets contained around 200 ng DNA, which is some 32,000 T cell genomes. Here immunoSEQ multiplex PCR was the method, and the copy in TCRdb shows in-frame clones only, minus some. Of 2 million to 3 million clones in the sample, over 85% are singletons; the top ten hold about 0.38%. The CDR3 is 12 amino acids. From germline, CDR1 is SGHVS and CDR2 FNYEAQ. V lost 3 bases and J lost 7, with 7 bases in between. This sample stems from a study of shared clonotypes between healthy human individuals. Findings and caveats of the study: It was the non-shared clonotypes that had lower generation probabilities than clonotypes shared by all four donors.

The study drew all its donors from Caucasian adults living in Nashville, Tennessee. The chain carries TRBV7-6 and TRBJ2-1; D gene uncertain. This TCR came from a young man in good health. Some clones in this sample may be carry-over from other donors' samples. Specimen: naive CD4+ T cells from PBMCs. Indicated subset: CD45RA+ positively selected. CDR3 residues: CASSFLQNEQFF. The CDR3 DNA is TGTGCCAGCAGCTTTTTGCAGAATGAGCAGTTCTTC. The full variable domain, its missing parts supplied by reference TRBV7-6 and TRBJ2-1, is GAGVSQSPRYKVTKRGQDVALRCDPISGHVSLYWYRQALGQGPEFLTYFNYEAQQDKSGLPNDRFSAERPEGSISTLTIQRTEQRDSAMYRCASSFLQNEQFFGPGTRLTVL.